The 9 T cell receptor beta chains below all came from one sample that was sequenced in a study of T cell changes during pregnancy in multiple sclerosis. Generated by immunoSEQ multiplex PCR, the TCRdb table keeps only in-frame clones and is missing some. This table holds around 35,000 clones, 90% found once. The sequencing used CD8+ T cells from peripheral blood mononuclear cells, collected in the first trimester of pregnancy. The receptor set was obtained from a female donor with multiple sclerosis, enrolled in a pregnancy study.

J is TRBJ1-4 and V is TRBV9; 8 bases map to TRBD1. The junction had 9 bases not matched to a gene; V was cut back by 4 bases and J by 7 bases. This CDR3 is 15 amino acids long. CDR1 SGDLS and CDR2 YYNGEE come from the germline V gene. CDR3 DNA sequence: TGTGCCAGCAGCCTGACGACAGGGGACGGTGAAAAACTGTTTTTT. The encoded protein is CASSLTTGDGEKLFF.

The J gene is TRBJ2-3, the V gene TRBV7-2, with 12 bases identical to TRBD2. Germline CDR1 SGHTA, CDR2 FQGNSA. This CDR3 contains 18 residues. The trim removed 2 bases at V and 0 bases at J, leaving 6 bases unmatched. Here the CDR3 DNA reads TGTGCCAGCAGCTTAATTTCTAGCGGGGGGGCTAGCACAGATACGCAGTATTTT. As protein: CASSLISSGGASTDTQYF.

The chain employs TRBV27 and TRBJ2-3, with D perhaps TRBD1 (8 bases). V dropped 7 bases and J dropped 2 bases, with 16 bases sitting between them. This CDR3 contains 15 residues. Germline CDR1 MNHEY, CDR2 SMNVEV (reference sequence). The CDR3 nucleotides read TGTGCCAGCACCCGGACAGGGAGGGACACAGATACGCAGTATTTT. This encodes CASTRTGRDTDTQYF.

This clone has a count of ten or more. The chain's CDR3 is CTRTGAPSNYGYTF. The CDR3 nucleotides read TGCACCCGGACAGGGGCCCCTTCTAACTATGGCTACACCTTC. The chain uses TRBV29-1 and TRBJ1-2; 9 bases are shared with TRBD1. From germline, CDR1 is SQVTM and CDR2 ANQGSEA. The CDR3 has 14 amino acids.

The chain links TRBV27 to TRBJ2-7; the D gene is possibly TRBD2 (6 bases). The CDR3 has 15 amino acids. With 0 bases removed from V and 0 bases from J, the gap between germline ends came to 9 bases. The germline V gene has CDR1 MNHEY and CDR2 SMNVEV (reference sequence). CDR3 loop: CASSLSGGSSYEQYF. CDR3 coding DNA: TGTGCCAGCAGTTTATCGGGGGGTAGCTCCTACGAGCAGTACTTC.

The V and J genes are TRBV29-1 and TRBJ2-5; TRBD2 matches at 11 bases. This CDR3 contains 14 residues. CDR1 SQVTM and CDR2 ANQGSEA come from the germline V gene. Trimming at V came to 3 bases and at J to 5 bases, leaving 5 bases not matched to a gene. The CDR3 spells CSVDEGLAEETQYF. For the CDR3, the DNA is TGCAGCGTTGACGAGGGACTAGCGGAGGAGACCCAGTACTTC.

V gene TRBV7-6 combines with J gene TRBJ2-1; TRBD2 matches at 7 bases. The germline CDR1 and CDR2 sequences are SGHVS and FNYEAQ. CDR3 length: 16 amino acids. Losses at the gene ends were 5 bases for V and 4 bases for J; bases not matched to a gene: 11. The CDR3, as DNA: TGTGCCAGCAGCCCTTTTTGGGAGGGCGGATACAATGAGCAGTTCTTC. This encodes CASSPFWEGGYNEQFF.

This clone was seen just once. J is TRBJ2-1 and V is TRBV20-1; D is uncertain. Trimming cost V 0 bases and J 10 bases, with 7 bases left between them. The CDR3 sequence is 11 residues long. Germline V CDR1 and CDR2: DFQATT, SNEGSKA (reference sequence). The CDR3: CSARDPPEQFF. DNA of the CDR3: TGCAGTGCTAGAGACCCCCCAGAGCAGTTCTTC.

This clone ranks as medium-sized. This chain links TRBV2 with TRBJ1-1; perhaps TRBD1 as D (5 bases). V lost 4 bases and J 1 base, leaving 10 bases between the germline ends. The CDR3 length is 14 residues. The germline V gene has CDR1 SNHLY and CDR2 FYNNEI. The CDR3 is CASSAQTENTEAFF. CDR3 nucleotides: TGTGCCAGCAGTGCCCAGACAGAGAACACTGAAGCTTTCTTT. The complete variable domain, with remaining parts taken from reference TRBV2 and TRBJ1-1, reads EPEVTQTPSHQVTQMGQEVILRCVPISNHLYFYWYRQILGQKVEFLVSFYNNEISEKSEIFDDQFSVERPDGSNFTLKIRSTKLEDSAMYFCASSAQTENTEAFFGQGTRLTVV.